Below are 32 T cell receptor beta chains sequenced from a single sample in a study of CD8 T cells in ankylosing spondylitis. Study-wide results and limits: Apparently characteristic of ankylosing spondylitis blood was a TCR beta motif (about 8 highly homologous variants).

Which antigens these TCRs recognize remains unknown. TCRdb called the 5' RACE reads again in MiXCR, with one record for every CDR3 protein. The table lists under 950,000 distinct CDR3 sequences, around 20% of them singletons. The sample was blood, either unsorted or a sorted T cell fraction (not recorded which). These receptors originate from a male donor with ankylosing spondylitis.

This clonotype was observed a handful of times. This chain connects TRBV6-1 to TRBJ1-1, with TRBD1 as a possible D gene (5 bases). Germline V CDR1 and CDR2: MNHNS, SASEGT. The CDR3 totals 15 residues. Trimming took 6 bases from V and 1 from J, leaving 15 bases between them. CDR3 residues: CASRQTVGENTEAFF. CDR3 in DNA: TGTGCCAGCAGGCAGACAGTAGGGGAGAACACTGAAGCTTTCTTT.

V usage is TRBV10-2 and J usage is TRBJ2-7, with D possibly being TRBD1 or TRBD2 (5 bases each). Germline V gives CDR1 WSHSY, CDR2 SAAADI. This CDR3 region has 11 residues. CDR3 amino acids: CAGGEGYEQYF. The CDR3 region has the DNA TGCGCTGGAGGCGAGGGGTACGAGCAGTACTTC.

This chain uses TRBV4-2 with TRBJ1-5; 9 bases are shared with TRBD1. Germline V gives CDR1 LGHNA, CDR2 YNFKEQ. The trim removed 1 base at V and 7 bases at J, leaving 8 bases unmatched. The CDR3 has 16 residues. DNA for the CDR3: TGTGCCAGCAGCCAAGGTGGGGACAGGGACGGACAGCCCCAGCATTTT. Translated: CASSQGGDRDGQPQHF.

In this sample, this clonotype turned up a few times. The chain recombines TRBV12-3 or TRBV12-4 with TRBJ1-1, with D perhaps matching TRBD1 (5 bases). The CDR3 is made up of 12 amino acids. Trimming left V 5 bases short and J 8 bases short, with 12 bases between. The CDR3 protein is CASSLTGVEAFF. The CDR3 DNA follows: TGTGCCAGCAGTCTCACGGGGGTGGAAGCTTTCTTT.

This clonotype has just a few counts. The V and J genes are TRBV5-1 and TRBJ2-1; no clear D. Germline CDR1 is SGHRS and CDR2 is YFSETQ. V was clipped by 0 bases and J by 0 bases, with 10 bases between them. The CDR3 consists of 16 residues. CDR3 loop: CASSLDVGSSYNEQFF. As DNA, the CDR3 is TGCGCCAGCAGCTTGGATGTCGGTAGCTCCTACAATGAGCAGTTCTTC.

The J gene is TRBJ2-3, the V gene TRBV24-1, with 7 bases matching TRBD1. Per germline, CDR1 KGHDR and CDR2 SFDVKD. V trimming: 2 bases; J trimming: 5 bases; junction bases outside the gene matches: 9. The CDR3 is 16 amino acids. CDR3 nucleotide sequence: TGTGCCACCAGTGATTACGGGACAGCTCGGGGAGATACGCAGTATTTT. It is translated as CATSDYGTARGDTQYF.

The chain employs TRBV12-3 or TRBV12-4 and TRBJ2-3, with D hard to call. The CDR3 is made up of 15 amino acids. The germline V and J ends were trimmed by 1 base and 7 bases, with 15 bases remaining between them. CDR3 nucleotides: TGTGCCAGCAGTTTAGGAGCAAACTATTTAAATACGCAGTATTTT. It codes for CASSLGANYLNTQYF.

The chain is built from TRBV7-2 and TRBJ1-2; 9 nucleotides match TRBD1. The CDR3 runs to 14 residues. CDR1 and CDR2 from the germline V gene are SGHTA and FQGNSA. Trimming cost V 4 bases and J 7 bases; bases outside gene matches: 7. In nucleotides, the CDR3 is TGTGCCAGCAGCTCCCAGACAGGGGGGGGTGGCTACACCTTC. Translation gives CASSSQTGGGGYTF.

This clonotype was recorded many times. This chain connects TRBV12-3 or TRBV12-4 to TRBJ2-5; D may be TRBD1 (5 bases). This CDR3 contains 13 residues. V was pared by 10 bases and J by 5 bases, with 17 bases between. The CDR3 nucleotides are TGTGCCAACACACTTCAGGGTCGGGAGACCCAGTACTTC. This translates into CANTLQGRETQYF.

This rearrangement joins TRBV12-3 or TRBV12-4 to TRBJ1-1, with D tentatively TRBD1 (6 bases). V shed 4 bases and J shed 5 bases, with 11 bases lying between them. The CDR3 runs to 13 residues. CDR3 residues: CASSSIGQTEAFF. The DNA for the CDR3 is TGTGCCAGCAGTTCTATAGGACAGACTGAAGCTTTCTTT.

The chain carries TRBV5-1 and TRBJ2-1; 8 nucleotides match TRBD1. J was trimmed by 6 bases and V by 5 bases; bases with no gene match: 4. Germline CDR1 SGHRS, CDR2 YFSETQ. CDR3 length: 13 residues. In DNA, the CDR3 is TGCGCCAGCAGGAGAACAGGGGGCAATGAGCAGTTCTTC. It translates to CASRRTGGNEQFF. The full variable domain, in which reference TRBV5-1 and TRBJ2-1 provide the parts outside the CDR3, is KAGVTQTPRYLIKTRGQQVTLSCSPISGHRSVSWYQQTPGQGLQFLFEYFSETQRNKGNFPGRFSGRQFSNSRSEMNVSTLELGDSALYLCASRRTGGNEQFFGPGTRLTVL.

The chain is built from TRBV20-1 and TRBJ2-7; the D is unclear. V lost 6 bases and J 3 bases, leaving 15 bases between the germline ends. This CDR3 has 13 amino acids. Germline CDR1 DFQATT, CDR2 SNEGSKA (reference sequence). In DNA, the CDR3 is TGCAGTGCCGTCGACCCGTACTACTACGAGCAGTACTTC. Translation gives CSAVDPYYYEQYF.

The gene calls are TRBV7-2 and TRBJ2-1; tentative D call: TRBD2 (5 bases). This CDR3 spans 16 amino acids. Per germline, CDR1 SGHTA and CDR2 FQGNSA. V shed 0 bases and J shed 1 base, with 10 bases lying between them. CDR3 in amino acids: CASSLAIGKSYNEQFF. As DNA, the CDR3 is TGTGCCAGCAGCTTAGCGATCGGGAAATCCTACAATGAGCAGTTCTTC.

The chain couples TRBV6-1 to TRBJ2-5, with D perhaps matching TRBD1 (6 bases). There are 16 residues in the CDR3. The V end lost 5 bases, the J end lost 1 base, and 17 bases lay between the germline ends. Germline values: CDR1 MNHNS, CDR2 SASEGT. The CDR3 sequence is CASSQGFGGSQETQYF. CDR3 coding DNA: TGTGCCAGCAGTCAGGGGTTTGGGGGCTCCCAAGAGACCCAGTACTTC.

This chain uses TRBV10-2 with TRBJ1-1, with 7 bases fitting TRBD1. CDR3 length: 17 amino acids. Looked up from germline, CDR1 is WSHSY and CDR2 is SAAADI. Trimming removed 5 bases from V and 2 bases from J; junction bases left unmatched: 14. The CDR3 DNA reads as TGCGCCAGCAGTAAGACCAACAGGGGAATGTTAAACACTGAAGCTTTCTTT. Amino acid sequence: CASSKTNRGMLNTEAFF.

Only one count was recorded for this clonotype. The chain uses TRBV29-1 and TRBJ2-5, with TRBD2 matching over 14 bases. Germline assignment: CDR1 SQVTM and CDR2 ANQGSEA. J lost 4 bases, V lost 2 bases, and 6 bases had no gene match. There are 16 residues in the CDR3. In DNA form, the CDR3 reads TGCAGCGTTGAATCGGGACTAGCGGGAGAGGGAGAGACCCAGTACTTC. It yields the protein CSVESGLAGEGETQYF.

The rearrangement joins TRBV11-2 to TRBJ2-5; D is ambiguous. Per the germline V gene, CDR1 is SGHAT and CDR2 is FQNNGV. V shed 3 bases and J shed 2 bases, with 13 bases lying between them. This CDR3 is built from 15 residues. CDR3 region: CASSLWAAPQETQYF. In nucleotides, the CDR3 is TGTGCCAGCAGCTTGTGGGCGGCACCTCAAGAGACCCAGTACTTC. Drawing the rest from reference TRBV11-2 and TRBJ2-5, the complete variable domain is EAGVAQSPRYKIIEKRQSVAFWCNPISGHATLYWYQQILGQGPKLLIQFQNNGVVDDSQLPKDRFSAERLKGVDSTLKIQPAKLEDSAVYLCASSLWAAPQETQYFGPGTRLLVL.

The genes are TRBV7-2 and TRBJ1-1, with D unresolved. Trimming shortened V by 1 base and J by 2 bases, and 14 bases separated the two germline ends. The CDR3 runs to 16 residues. Germline CDR1 is SGHTA and CDR2 is FQGNSA. CDR3: CASSLVAGFFNTEAFF. The CDR3 coding sequence is TGTGCCAGCAGCTTAGTGGCAGGTTTCTTTAACACTGAAGCTTTCTTT.

In this sample, this clonotype turned up a few times. V usage is TRBV5-1 and J usage is TRBJ2-1; 8 bases are shared with TRBD1. V trimming: 2 bases; J trimming: 8 bases; junction bases outside the gene matches: 9. Germline CDR1 SGHRS, CDR2 YFSETQ. The CDR3 is 15 amino acids. The CDR3 DNA follows: TGCGCCAGCAGCTTTTGGGCAGGGGGCGGCTATGAGCAGTTCTTC. Its protein is CASSFWAGGGYEQFF.

The chain carries TRBV12-3 or TRBV12-4 and TRBJ1-4; D gene uncertain. The CDR3 loop spans 16 amino acids. With 3 bases removed from V and 0 bases from J, the gap between germline ends came to 11 bases. The CDR3 spells CASSFFSTTTNEKLFF. Here the CDR3 DNA reads TGTGCCAGCAGTTTTTTCTCGACCACAACTAATGAAAAACTGTTTTTT.

The V and J genes are TRBV5-1 and TRBJ2-3; D not certain. This CDR3 has 14 amino acids. CDR1 and CDR2 (germline): SGHRS, YFSETQ. V lost 4 bases and J lost 1, with 10 bases in between. As DNA, the CDR3 is TGCGCCAGCAGCCCCTCCTCGCGCACAGATACGCAGTATTTT. Its protein is CASSPSSRTDTQYF. Full variable domain (rest looked up from reference TRBV5-1 and TRBJ2-3): KAGVTQTPRYLIKTRGQQVTLSCSPISGHRSVSWYQQTPGQGLQFLFEYFSETQRNKGNFPGRFSGRQFSNSRSEMNVSTLELGDSALYLCASSPSSRTDTQYFGPGTRLTVL.

This clonotype has more than one count but fewer than ten. The chain uses TRBV20-1 and TRBJ2-1; 13 nucleotides match TRBD2. Unmatched junction bases numbered 10, after V lost 5 bases and J lost 9 bases. Germline V gives CDR1 DFQATT, CDR2 SNEGSKA (reference sequence). This CDR3 has 15 residues. CDR3 nucleotides: TGCAGTGCTGATGGCGGGGGACTAGCGGGGAGTGAGCAGTTCTTC. Translation: CSADGGGLAGSEQFF.

The chain recombines TRBV3-1 with TRBJ2-1, with 9 nucleotides matching TRBD2. Germline V gives CDR1 LGHDT, CDR2 YNNKEL (reference sequence). This CDR3 has 16 residues. Unmatched junction bases numbered 7, after V lost 6 bases and J lost 1 base. The CDR3 region is CASRGKLAGSYNEQFF. CDR3 nucleotide sequence: TGTGCCAGCAGAGGAAAACTAGCGGGTTCCTACAATGAGCAGTTCTTC.

The V and J genes are TRBV12-3 or TRBV12-4 and TRBJ1-5; the match to TRBD1 covers 7 bases. V lost 4 bases, J lost 1 base, and 10 bases stayed unmatched. The CDR3 extends over 17 amino acids. The CDR3 protein is CASSSDRVGGSNQPQHF. CDR3 DNA: TGTGCCAGCAGTTCCGACAGGGTCGGTGGGAGCAATCAGCCCCAGCATTTT.

This clonotype turned up a few times. The DNA of the CDR3 is TGTGCCAGCAGCTCCCAACTAGCGGGGGGGCTGGTGGATACGCAGTATTTT. This codes for CASSSQLAGGLVDTQYF. The chain couples TRBV9 to TRBJ2-3; 13 bases line up with TRBD2. V dropped 4 bases and J dropped 6; count of bases not matched to a gene: 11. Germline CDR1 is SGDLS and CDR2 is YYNGEE. The CDR3 has 17 residues.

The V and J genes are TRBV12-3 or TRBV12-4 and TRBJ2-7; perhaps D is TRBD1 or TRBD2 (6 bases each). This CDR3 spans 14 amino acids. The V end was cut by 6 bases, the J end by 5 bases, with 17 bases between. CDR3 amino acids: CASSSLGGRNEQYF. The CDR3 coding sequence is TGTGCCAGCAGCTCTCTAGGGGGGAGGAACGAGCAGTACTTC.

The chain couples TRBV9 to TRBJ1-2, with a possible D match to TRBD1 (5 bases). Germline V gene data show CDR1 as SGDLS and CDR2 as YYNGEE. With 0 bases removed from V and 3 bases from J, the gap between germline ends came to 9 bases. The CDR3 is 14 residues long. The CDR3 DNA reads TGTGCCAGCAGCGTAGTGACAGCTGACTATGGCTACACCTTC. Its protein is CASSVVTADYGYTF.

The chain is built from TRBV20-1 and TRBJ2-3; 14 nucleotides agree with TRBD2. The CDR3 totals 15 residues. Germline trimming cut 6 bases from V and 5 bases from J; bases unmatched to any gene: 7. Germline CDR1 DFQATT, CDR2 SNEGSKA (reference sequence). Here the CDR3 reads CSAGGTSGGKDTQYF. DNA for the CDR3: TGCAGTGCAGGAGGGACTAGCGGGGGCAAAGATACGCAGTATTTT.

This clonotype was seen only a few times. The chain employs TRBV24-1 and TRBJ2-3; TRBD2 is a possible D gene (6 bases). Between the trimmed V and J ends, which lost 4 bases and 2 bases, there was a span of 21 bases. This CDR3 comprises 18 residues. Looked up from germline, CDR1 is KGHDR and CDR2 is SFDVKD. CDR3 sequence reads: CATSDSPGAGVLTDTQYF. In nucleotides, the CDR3 is TGTGCCACCAGTGACTCCCCGGGAGCGGGCGTACTCACAGATACGCAGTATTTT.

This sequence joins TRBV20-1 and TRBJ1-1, with a weak D call TRBD1 (5 bases). Germline-derived CDR1 and CDR2 are DFQATT and SNEGSKA (reference sequence). Trimming cost V 0 bases and J 1 base, with 12 bases left between them. The CDR3 runs 15 residues. DNA for the CDR3: TGCAGTGCTAGAGACTTTAAGGGGACGAACACTGAAGCTTTCTTT. Encoded protein: CSARDFKGTNTEAFF.

This rearrangement joins TRBV20-1 to TRBJ2-3; no clear D. Germline assignment: CDR1 DFQATT and CDR2 SNEGSKA (reference sequence). CDR3 length: 11 amino acids. V lost 5 bases, J lost 0 bases, and 3 bases lay in between. The CDR3 reads CSAPSTDTQYF. DNA of the CDR3: TGCAGTGCTCCAAGCACAGATACGCAGTATTTT.

V usage is TRBV7-6 and J usage is TRBJ2-7, with D uncertain. V was clipped by 5 bases and J by 4 bases, with 12 bases between them. The CDR3 sequence is 13 residues long. CDR1 and CDR2 (germline): SGHVS, FNYEAQ. The CDR3 spells CASSRGLGYEQYF. DNA for the CDR3: TGTGCCAGCAGCCGTGGTCTGGGTTACGAGCAGTACTTC.